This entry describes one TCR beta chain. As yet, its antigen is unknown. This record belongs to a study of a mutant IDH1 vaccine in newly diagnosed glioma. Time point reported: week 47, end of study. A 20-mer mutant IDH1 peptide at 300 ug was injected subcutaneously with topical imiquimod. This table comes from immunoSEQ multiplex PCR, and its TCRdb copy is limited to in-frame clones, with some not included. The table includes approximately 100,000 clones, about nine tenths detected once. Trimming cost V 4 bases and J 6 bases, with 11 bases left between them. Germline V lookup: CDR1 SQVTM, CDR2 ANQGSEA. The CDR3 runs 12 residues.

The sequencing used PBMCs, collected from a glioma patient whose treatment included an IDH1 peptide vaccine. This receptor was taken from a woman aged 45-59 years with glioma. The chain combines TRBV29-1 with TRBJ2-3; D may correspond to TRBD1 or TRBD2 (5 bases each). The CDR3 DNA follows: TGCAGCGTTGGTCAGGGAGCCGATACGCAGTATTTT. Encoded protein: CSVGQGADTQYF.